This TCR beta chain is from a study of blood T cells in healthy people across ages. Study findings and constraints: Long-lived donors carried more naive CD4+ cells and greater diversity than aged donors. Expanded clonotype shifts may have been confounded, as the donors had an unknown CMV status. TCR beta diversity per million T cells fell roughly linearly with age.

For the second PCR, which ran for roughly 7 to 11 cycles, a sample-barcoded 5' primer and a J-beta primer mix were used. Each cDNA molecule, via a template-switch adaptor with 12 random nucleotides, was tagged. TCRdb re-derived calls from the 5' RACE reads in MiXCR, one entry per CDR3 protein. The table lists hundreds of thousands of distinct CDR3 sequences, about half of them singletons. With regard to this clonotype: Its antigen is still unknown.

After removal of 8 bases from V and 5 bases from J, the junction contained 5 bases not matched to a gene. Germline CDR1 reads MNHNY; CDR2 reads SVGAGI (reference sequence). This CDR3 spans 13 amino acids. This chain links TRBV6-6 with TRBJ1-5, with 8 bases fitting TRBD1. Sequenced material: blood. The clonotype was recovered from a woman in her sixties or seventies in good health. In DNA, the CDR3 is TGTGCCAGCGGTCAGGGGGCGGATCAGCCCCAGCATTTT. As protein: CASGQGADQPQHF.